These 3 T cell receptor beta chains share one sample of origin, sequenced in a study of regulatory T cells in long-lasting Graves disease. The time point is: newly diagnosed GD, antithyroid drugs for less than 3 months. The TCR library was made from RNA that had been extracted from PBMCs in TRIzol. According to the study, TCR beta libraries were built with iRepertoire HTBI primers and CDR3-region Arm-PCR. TCRdb passed the multiplex PCR reads through MiXCR, listing each CDR3 protein once. The table records around 500,000 distinct CDR3 sequences, roughly 14% of them present only once. This same sample was also part of a study on T cells in Graves' hyperthyroidism and ophthalmopathy.

This material consisted of peripheral blood mononuclear cells (PBMCs), taken at new diagnosis, from a patient treated with antithyroid drugs. The receptors were sampled from a man younger than 40 with Graves disease.

A note on this clonotype: A much larger clonotype is one base distant, so this may be a read error. The chain is built from TRBV11-1 and TRBJ2-7; D not resolved. CDR1 is SGHAT and CDR2 is FQDESV in the germline V gene (reference sequence). This CDR3 has 14 residues. The CDR3 spells CASSSTNPPGEQHF. The CDR3 coding sequence is TGTGCCAGCAGCTCCACCAATCCACCCGGCGAGCAGCACTTC.

There are many counts of this clonotype. The gene calls are TRBV20-1 and TRBJ2-3, with 7 bases lining up with TRBD1. V lost 2 bases and J lost 4; bases outside the gene matches: 9. In germline, CDR1 is DFQATT, CDR2 SNEGSKA (reference sequence). The CDR3 has 15 amino acids. This CDR3 is CSARPGQAKADTQYF. CDR3 nucleotide sequence: TGCAGTGCTAGACCCGGACAGGCGAAGGCAGATACGCAGTATTTT.

This clonotype was counted ten times or more. This chain links TRBV12-3 or TRBV12-4 with TRBJ1-4; D is unclear. V was cut by 6 bases and J by 5 bases, with 19 bases left in between. CDR3 length equals 16 residues. CDR3 sequence reads: CASSQAAGPVNEKLFF. The DNA of the CDR3 is TGTGCCAGCAGCCAAGCCGCCGGGCCAGTGAATGAAAAACTGTTTTTT.